This passage covers 30 T cell receptor beta chains from one sample sequenced in a study of regulatory T cells in long-lasting Graves disease. Specified time point: persistent/refractory GD, antithyroid drugs over 5 years with positive TRAb. RNA extracted from PBMCs served as the sequencing template. Arm-PCR of CDR3 regions and iRepertoire HTBI primers were used to build TCR beta libraries. TCRdb independently ran MiXCR on the multiplex PCR reads; one entry per CDR3 protein. The top ten hold around 13% of the sample, which has fewer than 600,000 distinct CDR3 sequences, about 22% seen once. Sample: peripheral blood mononuclear cells (PBMCs), taken when the disease was refractory, from a patient treated with antithyroid drugs. These receptors originate from a female donor with Graves disease.

This clonotype was seen more than once but under ten times. This sequence joins TRBV7-9 and TRBJ2-5; 9 nucleotides agree with TRBD2. CDR1 SEHNR and CDR2 FQNEAQ come from the germline V gene (reference sequence). The CDR3 is 15 amino acids. The V and J ends lost 3 bases and 4 bases, in that order; junction bases with no gene match: 6. CDR3 loop: CASSLGGLASETQYF. The CDR3 bases are TGTGCCAGCAGCTTGGGGGGACTAGCTTCAGAGACCCAGTACTTC. The full variable domain, rest sourced from reference TRBV7-9 and TRBJ2-5, is DTGVSQNPRHKITKRGQNVTFRCDPISEHNRLYWYRQTLGQGPEFLTYFQNEAQLEKSRLLSDRFSAERPKGSFSTLEIQRTEQGDSAMYLCASSLGGLASETQYFGPGTRLLVL.

This clonotype has ten or more counts. This chain links TRBV12-3 or TRBV12-4 with TRBJ1-2; 7 bases fit TRBD1. V was pared by 5 bases and J by 4 bases, with 7 bases of the junction left unmatched. The CDR3 totals 14 residues. The CDR3 DNA sequence: TGTGCCAGCAGTCCGACAGGGTCCCCCTATGGCTACACCTTC. This gives the protein CASSPTGSPYGYTF.

Details on this clonotype: It is likely a read error, because the conserved phenylalanine at the end of the CDR3 is missing. The rearrangement links TRBV7-2 to TRBJ1-1; D is uncertain. The V gene's germline CDR1 is SGHTA and CDR2 FQGNSA. The germline V and J ends were trimmed by 3 bases and 1 base, with 6 bases remaining between them. CDR3 length equals 13 residues. The CDR3 DNA sequence: TGTGCCAGCAGCTTTGGGAGGAACACTGAAGCTTTCTCT. As protein: CASSFGRNTEAFS.

Many counts were recorded for this clonotype. The chain recombines TRBV25-1 with TRBJ1-1; D is undetermined. The CDR3 sequence is 12 residues long. Germline values: CDR1 MGHDK, CDR2 SYGVNS. V shed 9 bases and J shed 1 base, with 9 bases lying between them. The CDR3 sequence is CASSKENTEAFF. CDR3 sequence (DNA): TGTGCCAGTAGTAAGGAGAACACTGAAGCTTTCTTT. Complete variable domain (other parts from reference TRBV25-1 and TRBJ1-1): EADIYQTPRYLVIGTGKKITLECSQTMGHDKMYWYQQDPGMELHLIHYSYGVNSTEKGDLSSESTVSRIRTEHFPLTLESARPSHTSQYLCASSKENTEAFFGQGTRLTVV.

This clonotype was seen only a few times. The V call is TRBV6-1, the J call TRBJ1-6; 10 bases line up with TRBD1. This CDR3 region has 14 residues. From germline, CDR1 is MNHNS and CDR2 SASEGT. Trimming removed 9 bases from V and 6 bases from J; junction bases left unmatched: 5. The CDR3 sequence: CASLTGGGNSPLHF. CDR3 DNA sequence: TGTGCCAGTCTGACAGGGGGCGGTAATTCACCCCTCCACTTT.

Many counts were recorded for this clonotype. The chain uses TRBV2 and TRBJ2-5, with D unresolved. Germline CDR1 reads SNHLY; CDR2 reads FYNNEI. The CDR3 sequence is 14 residues long. The V and J ends lost 4 bases and 4 bases respectively, with 13 bases between them. This CDR3 is CASSGLSGGETQYF. The CDR3, as DNA: TGTGCCAGCAGTGGTCTTTCAGGCGGAGAGACCCAGTACTTC.

In its sample, this clonotype was seen many times. The chain uses TRBV6-1 and TRBJ2-7; D might be TRBD2 (5 bases). Germline values: CDR1 MNHNS, CDR2 SASEGT. The CDR3 loop spans 14 amino acids. The V gene lost 4 bases and the J gene lost 0 bases, with 10 bases spanning the gap. The CDR3 here is CASSATKSSYEQYF. For the CDR3, the DNA is TGTGCCAGCAGTGCGACTAAGAGCTCCTACGAGCAGTACTTC.

This clonotype was detected only a few times. The rearrangement links TRBV9 to TRBJ1-3, with D unclear. Trimming took 2 bases from V and 0 from J, leaving 15 bases between them. This CDR3 has 17 amino acids. The germline V gene encodes CDR1 SGDLS and CDR2 YYNGEE. CDR3 sequence: CASSVAGPGDSGNTIYF. For the CDR3, the DNA is TGTGCCAGCAGCGTCGCCGGCCCGGGCGACTCTGGAAACACCATATATTTT.

This clonotype was recorded once. The chain links TRBV7-2 to TRBJ2-3; D assignment may be TRBD1 or TRBD2 (6 bases each). The CDR3 totals 14 residues. In germline, CDR1 is SGHTA, CDR2 FQGNSA. Trimming shortened V by 0 bases and J by 4 bases, and 8 bases separated the two germline ends. Here the CDR3 reads CASSLAEGADTQYF. The CDR3 bases are TGTGCCAGCAGCTTAGCGGAGGGGGCAGATACGCAGTATTTT. Looking up the rest from reference TRBV7-2 and TRBJ2-3 gives the full variable domain: GAGVSQSPSNKVTEKGKDVELRCDPISGHTALYWYRQSLGQGLEFLIYFQGNSAPDKSGLPSDRFSAERTGGSVSTLTIQRTQQEDSAVYLCASSLAEGADTQYFGPGTRLTVL.

The table lists this clonotype with a few counts. The rearrangement joins TRBV20-1 to TRBJ2-5, with TRBD2 identical over 7 bases. This CDR3 contains 11 residues. Germline values: CDR1 DFQATT, CDR2 SNEGSKA (reference sequence). V lost 5 bases, J lost 5 bases, and 2 bases stayed unmatched. The CDR3 protein is CSAPLAETQYF. DNA of the CDR3: TGCAGTGCTCCACTAGCGGAGACCCAGTACTTC.

V usage is TRBV5-1 and J usage is TRBJ1-2, with D hard to call. The CDR3 runs to 15 residues. Looked up from germline, CDR1 is SGHRS and CDR2 is YFSETQ. Deletions cut 0 bases from V and 1 base from J, with 10 bases between. The CDR3, as DNA: TGCGCCAGCAGCTTGGCCTCAGGCGTTAACTATGGCTACACCTTC. Translating it yields CASSLASGVNYGYTF.

This clonotype was recorded a few times. The chain has TRBV7-9 and TRBJ2-5; unclear D gene. V was cut by 3 bases and J by 5 bases, with 10 bases left in between. Germline V gives CDR1 SEHNR, CDR2 FQNEAQ (reference sequence). The CDR3 has 13 amino acids. The CDR3 protein is CASSFPVEETQYF. The CDR3 DNA is TGTGCCAGCAGCTTCCCGGTTGAGGAGACCCAGTACTTC.

This clonotype has ten or more counts. The rearrangement joins TRBV28 to TRBJ1-2; 7 nucleotides match TRBD1. The CDR3 runs 14 residues. V dropped 7 bases and J dropped 2; count of bases not matched to a gene: 7. CDR1 and CDR2 from the germline V gene are MDHEN and SYDVKM. The CDR3 spells CASTKQGSNYGYTF. CDR3 DNA sequence: TGTGCCAGCACTAAACAGGGGTCCAACTATGGCTACACCTTC.

This clonotype showed up just a few times. This chain links TRBV6-1 with TRBJ1-6, with a tentative D call TRBD1 (5 bases). CDR1 and CDR2 from the germline V gene are MNHNS and SASEGT. V lost 5 bases and J lost 6, with 14 bases in between. The CDR3 is 15 residues long. The CDR3 region has the DNA TGTGCCAGCAGTAACGACAGTCCCTTTAATTCACCCCTCCACTTT. It codes for CASSNDSPFNSPLHF.

The chain carries TRBV7-2 and TRBJ2-3, with unresolved D. Germline V gene data show CDR1 as SGHTA and CDR2 as FQGNSA. V was pared by 7 bases and J by 3 bases, with 2 bases between. The CDR3 has 10 residues. The CDR3: CASTTDTQYF. The CDR3 DNA is TGTGCCAGCACTACAGATACGCAGTATTTT.

The rearrangement uses TRBV5-5 and TRBJ2-7; the D gene is possibly TRBD1 (5 bases). This CDR3 contains 17 residues. Germline CDR1 SGHKS, CDR2 YYEKEE (reference sequence). V was trimmed by 6 bases and J by 2 bases, leaving 24 bases between them. CDR3 sequence reads: CASNLGSLPQGTYEQYF. CDR3 coding DNA: TGTGCCAGCAACCTAGGATCCCTCCCTCAGGGAACCTACGAGCAGTACTTC.

Turning to this clonotype: A much larger clone differs by one base, so this may be a read error. This sequence joins TRBV20-1 and TRBJ1-1, with D perhaps matching TRBD1 (6 bases). This CDR3 spans 12 amino acids. Per the germline V gene, CDR1 is DFQATT and CDR2 is SNEGSKA (reference sequence). The ends were cut back, 6 bases at V and 3 bases at J, with 11 bases in the middle. CDR3 in amino acids: CSAHRVDTEAFF. The DNA for the CDR3 is TGCAGTGCACACAGGGTTGACACTGAAGCTTTCTTT.

This sequence joins TRBV6-1 and TRBJ2-7; D may be TRBD2 (7 bases). CDR3 length equals 16 residues. CDR1 and CDR2 (germline): MNHNS, SASEGT. Trimming removed 6 bases from V and 3 bases from J, with 21 bases in between. CDR3 region: CASSVPGAGAFYEQYF. The CDR3 nucleotides read TGTGCCAGCAGCGTCCCAGGGGCGGGGGCCTTCTACGAGCAGTACTTC.

At least ten counts were recorded for this clonotype. The genes are TRBV14 and TRBJ2-7; TRBD1 agrees at 9 bases. Germline V gene sequence: CDR1 SGHDN, CDR2 FVKESK. J gave up 3 bases and V 6 bases, and 9 bases lay outside the gene matches. The CDR3 sequence is 15 residues long. CDR3 DNA sequence: TGTGCCAGCAGTGATGGGGGGACAGGGATCTACGAGCAGTACTTC. Its translation: CASSDGGTGIYEQYF.

This clonotype was found many times. This chain connects TRBV12-3 or TRBV12-4 to TRBJ2-7; 7 bases are a match to TRBD1. V was clipped by 3 bases and J by 0 bases; unmatched bases: 2. The CDR3 totals 14 residues. The CDR3 DNA reads TGTGCCAGCAGTTTGGGACAGACCTCCTACGAGCAGTACTTC. Protein sequence: CASSLGQTSYEQYF.

This clonotype has ten or more counts. This sequence joins TRBV7-2 and TRBJ2-7, with D possibly TRBD1 on 5 matching bases. This CDR3 has 14 amino acids. V was pared by 0 bases and J by 1 base, with 7 bases between. Germline V lookup: CDR1 SGHTA, CDR2 FQGNSA. DNA of the CDR3: TGTGCCAGCAGCTTAGCGCGACAGTCCTACGAGCAGTACTTC. Its protein is CASSLARQSYEQYF.

This clonotype was observed many times. The chain recombines TRBV28 with TRBJ1-2, with 7 bases identical to TRBD1. The CDR3 spans 16 residues. The trim removed 4 bases at V and 4 bases at J, leaving 12 bases unmatched. Germline-derived CDR1 and CDR2 are MDHEN and SYDVKM. CDR3 region: CASSSYSWTGFYGYTF. The CDR3 region has the DNA TGTGCCAGCAGTTCCTACTCTTGGACAGGCTTCTATGGCTACACCTTC.

In its sample, this clonotype was seen many times. This chain connects TRBV6-1 to TRBJ2-5; 11 bases are a match to TRBD1. The V gene's germline CDR1 is MNHNS and CDR2 SASEGT. The CDR3 spans 14 residues. Losses at the gene ends were 6 bases for V and 5 bases for J; bases not matched to a gene: 5. This CDR3 is CASSQDRGRETQYF. CDR3 DNA sequence: TGTGCCAGCAGCCAGGACAGGGGGCGGGAGACCCAGTACTTC.

J is TRBJ2-7 and V is TRBV20-1; TRBD2 aligns across 10 bases. This CDR3 spans 16 amino acids. Germline assignment: CDR1 DFQATT and CDR2 SNEGSKA (reference sequence). Trimming cost V 2 bases and J 5 bases; bases outside gene matches: 12. This CDR3 reads CSARSHPSGRVDEQYF. The CDR3 DNA follows: TGCAGTGCTAGATCACACCCTAGCGGGAGAGTCGACGAGCAGTACTTC.

This clonotype appeared many times. The chain carries TRBV28 and TRBJ1-1, with 8 bases matching TRBD1. The V gene's germline CDR1 is MDHEN and CDR2 SYDVKM. The CDR3 has 13 residues. Trimming at V came to 5 bases and at J to 4 bases, leaving 3 bases not matched to a gene. The CDR3: CASSGQGLTEAFF. CDR3 DNA sequence: TGTGCCAGCAGTGGACAGGGTCTCACTGAAGCTTTCTTT.

This clonotype was seen only a few times. A much more abundant neighbour one base away suggests this may be a read error. A read error is likely, as this CDR3 ends without the conserved phenylalanine or tryptophan. The rearrangement uses TRBV6-1 and TRBJ1-2; the D is unclear. This CDR3 spans 12 amino acids. Between the trimmed V and J ends, which lost 6 bases and 0 bases, there was a span of 5 bases. CDR1 MNHNS and CDR2 SASEGT come from the germline V gene. In DNA form, the CDR3 reads TGTGCCAGCAGGTTCTCTAACTATGGCTACACCTCC. It yields the protein CASRFSNYGYTS.

This clonotype was recorded many times. In DNA, the CDR3 is TGTGCCAGCAGTTCCGGGGGACCAAAAGGCGGGGAGCTGTTTTTT. Its translation is CASSSGGPKGGELFF. The V and J genes are TRBV6-5 and TRBJ2-2; D perhaps matches TRBD2 (6 bases). This CDR3 is 15 amino acids long. Trimming took off 4 bases at V and 7 bases at J, with 16 bases between the two ends. Germline V gene data show CDR1 as MNHEY and CDR2 as SVGAGI.

The chain recombines TRBV5-1 with TRBJ2-7, with 9 bases that match TRBD2. The CDR3 contains 14 residues. With 2 bases clipped from V and 7 bases from J, the junction kept 7 bases outside the gene matches. CDR1 and CDR2 from the germline V gene are SGHRS and YFSETQ. CDR3 bases: TGCGCCAGCAGCTTCGCGGGGGGGCGGAATGAGCAGTACTTC. Protein product: CASSFAGGRNEQYF.

This clonotype has a handful of counts. Being one base from a much bigger clone, this may be a read error. V gene TRBV27 combines with J gene TRBJ2-7; D is unresolved. V gave up 6 bases and J gave up 3 bases, with 6 bases separating them. Germline V gene lookup returns CDR1 MNHEY and CDR2 SMNVEV (reference sequence). The CDR3 totals 11 residues. The CDR3 DNA is TGTGCCAGCAGGTCCTACTACGAGCAGTACTTC. Translation gives CASRSYYEQYF.

The table lists this clonotype with a few counts. Here the CDR3 DNA reads TGTGCCAGCAGCTTACTACGCAGAGGATTGAACACTGAAGCTTTCTTT. Translating gives CASSLLRRGLNTEAFF. This rearrangement joins TRBV7-9 to TRBJ1-1, with no clear D. Trimming stripped 2 bases from V and 0 bases from J, with 13 bases between. CDR3 length: 16 amino acids. The V gene's germline CDR1 is SEHNR and CDR2 FQNEAQ (reference sequence).